This T cell receptor beta chain was obtained from a study of brain T cells in children with intractable seizures. Whole-study results and caveats: Only CDR3 sequence similarity suggested viral specificity, without known HCMV serostatus.

This clone was detected a few times. Its matching antigen is unknown. CDR3 length: 16 residues. The J segment lost 2 bases and the V segment lost 2 bases, leaving 6 bases of the junction unmatched. The germline V gene encodes CDR1 SNHLY and CDR2 FYNNEI. Sequencing was limited to surgery cases with top T cell transcript signatures in brain tissue. Pre-surgery treatment included at least one anti-epileptic drug. Sequenced by immunoSEQ multiplex PCR; TCRdb stores in-frame clones only, minus some. In the table there are tens of thousands of clones, roughly 91% of which are singletons. The receptor was isolated from a boy in the first two years of life with tuberous sclerosis and intractable seizures. The specimen was peripheral blood, collected at surgery. The chain joins TRBV2 to TRBJ1-1, with TRBD1 matching over 9 bases. Written as DNA, the CDR3 is TGTGCCAGCAGTGAATGGACAGGGGAACGAAACACTGAAGCTTTCTTT. It codes for CASSEWTGERNTEAFF.